This T cell receptor (beta chain) stems from a study of spatial heterogeneity in lung cancer. Broader study findings: Tumors with more nonsynonymous mutations had more expanded intratumoral alpha and beta TCRs.

By proportion, this clonotype is medium-sized. Its antigen is unknown. TCRdb passed the 5' RACE reads through MiXCR, listing each CDR3 protein once. The table records 5,800 or so distinct CDR3 sequences, about an eighth of them present only once. Described time point: sample taken at primary tumor resection. Around 70 TRACERx patients with early, untreated non-small cell lung cancer donated samples. Frozen PBMC, nontumor lung or tumor provided whole RNA, which was sequenced unsorted. Germline CDR1 LNHDA, CDR2 SQIVND (reference sequence). The V end was cut by 3 bases, the J end by 3 bases, with 12 bases between. The CDR3 runs 14 residues.

The sequence was collected from a female donor with early-stage non-small cell lung cancer. The chain carries TRBV19 and TRBJ2-7; D gene ambiguous. Here the sequenced sample was lung tumor tissue, taken at surgery. The CDR3: CASSIGQIHYEQYF. The CDR3 bases are TGTGCCAGTAGTATCGGGCAAATTCACTACGAGCAGTACTTC.